This TCR beta chain was profiled in a study of cytomegalovirus exposure and HLA in healthy donors. Whole-study context: Tens of millions of unique TCR sequences came from HLA-typed donors in an early release. Study-level findings and limits: Later analysis found that TCR beta chains associated with HLA were more clonally expanded than other, equally common chains.

Primers included in the PCR were 60 Vbeta and 13 Jbeta primers. The repertoire was sequenced with immunoSEQ multiplex PCR; TCRdb's copy has only in-frame clones and lacks some. Among about 140,000 clones, 82% were seen once, and the ten largest hold around 2.5%. This clone was recorded once. The antigen is unknown. Germline V lookup: CDR1 WNHNN, CDR2 SYGVQD (reference sequence). CDR3 length equals 17 residues. The J segment lost 0 bases and the V segment lost 6 bases, leaving 11 bases of the junction unmatched. The sample comprised PBMCs. The receptor's source is a male donor in good health and CMV-seronegative. The chain carries TRBV10-1 and TRBJ1-5; 7 nucleotides agree with TRBD1. CDR3 nucleotides: TGCGCCAGCAGAGGGGGCGAAAGAGGAGTTAGCAATCAGCCCCAGCATTTT. Translating gives CASRGGERGVSNQPQHF.